Below, 14 T cell receptor beta chains from the same sample are listed, as sequenced in a study of blood T cells in healthy people across ages. Together with a sample-barcoded 5' primer, a J-beta primer mix was included in a second PCR lasting about 7 to 11 cycles. TCRdb redid the calling of the 5' RACE reads with MiXCR, one entry per CDR3 protein. The data hold about 1.4 million distinct CDR3 sequences, with 45% to 70% observed a single time. The sequencing sample was made of blood. The receptors stem from a young man in good health.

In this sample, this clonotype turned up once. The chain uses TRBV20-1 and TRBJ2-7; D is possibly TRBD1 (5 bases). TRBJ2-5 matches the DNA end more closely, so the J call is doubtful. Germline CDR1 is DFQATT and CDR2 is SNEGSKA (reference sequence). The CDR3 loop spans 14 amino acids. The CDR3 region is CSAVSGRVQETQYF. The CDR3 DNA sequence: TGCAGTGCTGTTTCGGGCAGGGTCCAAGAGACCCAGTACTTC.

The chain combines TRBV11-2 with TRBJ2-7; TRBD1 matches at 11 bases. V trimming: 4 bases; J trimming: 0 bases; junction bases outside the gene matches: 5. CDR1 is SGHAT and CDR2 is FQNNGV in the germline V gene. The CDR3 contains 16 residues. CDR3 residues: CASSSSGQGASYEQYF. The DNA for the CDR3 is TGTGCCAGCAGCTCCTCAGGACAGGGGGCCTCCTACGAGCAGTACTTC.

This clonotype was observed a handful of times. The chain uses TRBV12-3 or TRBV12-4 and TRBJ1-4; D might be TRBD1 (5 bases). V was pared by 8 bases and J by 5 bases, with 15 bases between. This CDR3 is built from 14 residues. Written as DNA, the CDR3 is TGTGCCAGCTGGGGGGGGACGGGGAATGAAAAACTGTTTTTT. It yields the protein CASWGGTGNEKLFF.

In this sample, this clonotype turned up a few times. This chain links TRBV4-3 with TRBJ1-2, with D possibly TRBD1 on 6 matching bases. The CDR3 has 15 amino acids. Per germline, CDR1 LGHNA and CDR2 YSLEER. The V end lost 1 base, the J end lost 2 bases, and 11 bases lay between the germline ends. The CDR3 sequence: CASSQGYRDNYGYTF. The CDR3 region has the DNA TGCGCCAGCAGCCAAGGGTACAGGGACAACTATGGCTACACCTTC.

The rearrangement links TRBV20-1 to TRBJ2-7, with D possibly being TRBD1 or TRBD2 (5 bases each). CDR3 length equals 14 residues. V lost 3 bases and J lost 3, with 15 bases in between. Germline CDR1 reads DFQATT; CDR2 reads SNEGSKA (reference sequence). The CDR3 protein is CSARNRDRGYEQYF. DNA of the CDR3: TGCAGTGCTAGGAACCGGGACCGAGGCTACGAGCAGTACTTC.

V and J are TRBV2 and TRBJ1-3; D not certain. V lost 6 bases and J lost 4, with 10 bases in between. Germline assignment: CDR1 SNHLY and CDR2 FYNNEI. This CDR3 region has 13 residues. The CDR3 spells CASSRARGNTIYF. DNA of the CDR3: TGTGCCAGCAGCCGGGCCAGAGGAAACACCATATATTTT.

The V and J genes are TRBV7-9 and TRBJ2-1; D tentatively reads TRBD1 or TRBD2 (5 bases each). CDR1 and CDR2 from the germline V gene are SEHNR and FQNEAQ (reference sequence). This CDR3 is 16 amino acids long. Trimming stripped 7 bases from V and 12 bases from J, with 28 bases between. DNA of the CDR3: TGTGCCAGCACCCTAGATGGGGGTGGCCCCATATCTTGGCAGTTCTTC. It is translated as CASTLDGGGPISWQFF.

V is TRBV11-2 and J is TRBJ1-1, with D possibly being TRBD1 (5 bases). V was pared by 5 bases and J by 1 base, with 17 bases between. The germline gives CDR1 SGHAT, CDR2 FQNNGV. The CDR3 is made up of 16 amino acids. The CDR3 coding sequence is TGTGCCAGCAGCCCCGAGGGGCGCCCCAGGAACACTGAAGCTTTCTTT. It translates to CASSPEGRPRNTEAFF.

The table lists this clonotype with a count of one. The rearrangement uses TRBV4-1 and TRBJ2-7, with 8 bases matching TRBD1. With V trimmed by 1 base and J by 7 bases, 9 bases remained unmatched. This CDR3 is 15 amino acids long. CDR1 is MGHRA, CDR2 YSYEKL, per germline. The CDR3 here is CASSQGAGGHNEQYF. The DNA of the CDR3 is TGCGCCAGCAGCCAAGGTGCAGGGGGCCACAATGAGCAGTACTTC.

The chain carries TRBV5-6 and TRBJ2-5; D remains ambiguous. V lost 1 base to trimming and J lost 4 bases, with 20 bases between them. CDR3 length: 17 amino acids. The germline V gene encodes CDR1 SGHDT and CDR2 YYEEEE. This chain's CDR3 is CASSLSALAPPGETQYF. The CDR3 DNA reads TGTGCCAGCAGCTTGTCCGCTCTGGCGCCTCCCGGAGAGACCCAGTACTTC. Complete variable domain (other parts from reference TRBV5-6 and TRBJ2-5): DAGVTQSPTHLIKTRGQQVTLRCSPKSGHDTVSWYQQALGQGPQFIFQYYEEEERQRGNFPDRFSGHQFPNYSSELNVNALLLGDSALYLCASSLSALAPPGETQYFGPGTRLLVL.

CDR3 DNA sequence: TGCGCCAGCAGCCAAGGTAGCGGGAGGAATACGCAGTATTTT. This sequence encodes CASSQGSGRNTQYF. The chain has TRBV4-1 and TRBJ2-3; 10 bases map to TRBD2. V was clipped by 1 base and J by 7 bases; unmatched bases: 2. This CDR3 spans 14 amino acids. Germline V lookup: CDR1 MGHRA, CDR2 YSYEKL.

The chain recombines TRBV24-1 with TRBJ2-5; possible D gene TRBD1, 5 bases. Germline CDR1 reads KGHDR; CDR2 reads SFDVKD. This CDR3 has 15 residues. V was trimmed by 5 bases and J by 0 bases, leaving 12 bases between them. CDR3 region: CATSVATEYQETQYF. The DNA of the CDR3 is TGTGCCACCAGTGTCGCGACAGAATACCAAGAGACCCAGTACTTC.

The chain couples TRBV6-2 or TRBV6-3 to TRBJ2-1; D may be TRBD1 (5 bases). Between the trimmed V and J ends, which lost 5 bases and 2 bases, there was a span of 13 bases. The CDR3 totals 15 residues. Germline CDR1 MNHEY, CDR2 SVGEGT. The CDR3 is CASSQQAYAYNEQFF. CDR3 DNA sequence: TGTGCCAGCAGTCAACAGGCGTATGCCTACAATGAGCAGTTCTTC.

This clonotype turned up a few times. The chain recombines TRBV4-2 with TRBJ1-2, with D possibly matching TRBD1 (5 bases). The CDR3 runs to 14 residues. The V and J ends lost 4 bases and 6 bases respectively, with 15 bases between them. Per the germline V gene, CDR1 is LGHNA and CDR2 is YNFKEQ. CDR3 loop: CASSPDIERDGYTF. Written as DNA, the CDR3 is TGTGCCAGCAGCCCGGACATCGAAAGGGATGGCTACACCTTC.